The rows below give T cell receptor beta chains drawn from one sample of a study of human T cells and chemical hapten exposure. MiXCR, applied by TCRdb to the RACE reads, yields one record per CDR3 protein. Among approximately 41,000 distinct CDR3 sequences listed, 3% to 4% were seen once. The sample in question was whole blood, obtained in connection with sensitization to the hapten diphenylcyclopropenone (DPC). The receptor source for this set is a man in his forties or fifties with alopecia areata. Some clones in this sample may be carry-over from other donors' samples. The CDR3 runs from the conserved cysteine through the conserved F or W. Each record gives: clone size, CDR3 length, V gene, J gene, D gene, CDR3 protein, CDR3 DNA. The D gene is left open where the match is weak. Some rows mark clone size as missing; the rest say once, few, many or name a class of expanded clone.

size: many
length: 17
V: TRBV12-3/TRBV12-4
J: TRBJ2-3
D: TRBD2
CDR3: CASSFREASGSTDTQYF
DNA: TGTGCCAGCAGTTTTCGGGAGGCTAGCGGGAGCACAGATACGCAGTATTTT

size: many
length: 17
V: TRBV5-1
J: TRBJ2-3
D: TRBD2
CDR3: CASSRAMTSGGTDTQYF
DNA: TGCGCCAGCAGCCGGGCGATGACTAGCGGGGGCACAGATACGCAGTATTTT

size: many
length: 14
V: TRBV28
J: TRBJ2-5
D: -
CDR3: CASRGAPVQRAQYF
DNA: TGTGCCAGCAGAGGGGCACCCGTCCAAAGGGCCCAGTACTTC

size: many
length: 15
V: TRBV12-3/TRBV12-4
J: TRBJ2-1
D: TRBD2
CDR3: CASKELAGGPGEQFF
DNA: TGTGCCAGCAAAGAACTCGCGGGAGGGCCGGGTGAGCAGTTCTTC

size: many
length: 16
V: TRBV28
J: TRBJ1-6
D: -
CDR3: CASSLYTQGPNSPLHF
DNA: TGTGCCAGCAGTTTATATACCCAGGGTCCTAATTCACCCCTCCACTTT

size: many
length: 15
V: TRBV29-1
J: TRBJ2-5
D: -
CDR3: CSVVPGSGYQETQYF
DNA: TGCAGCGTTGTCCCGGGGAGTGGGTACCAAGAGACCCAGTACTTC

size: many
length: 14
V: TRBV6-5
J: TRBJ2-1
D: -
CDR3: CASSLGRGRSEQFF
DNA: TGTGCCAGCAGTCTGGGTCGGGGGAGAAGTGAGCAGTTCTTC

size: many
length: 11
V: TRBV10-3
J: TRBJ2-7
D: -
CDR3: CAISELAEQYF
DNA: TGTGCCATCAGTGAACTGGCGGAGCAGTACTTC

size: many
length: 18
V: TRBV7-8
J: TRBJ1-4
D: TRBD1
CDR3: CASSSTGTGDLWVEKLFF
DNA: TGTGCCAGCAGCTCGACCGGGACAGGGGACCTATGGGTAGAAAAACTGTTTTTT

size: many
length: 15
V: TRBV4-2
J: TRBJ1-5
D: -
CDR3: CASSQGDMSNQPQHF
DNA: TGTGCCAGCAGCCAGGGGGACATGAGCAATCAGCCCCAGCATTTT

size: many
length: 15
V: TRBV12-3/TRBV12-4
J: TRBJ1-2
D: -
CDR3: CASSLGPGGADGYTF
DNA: TGTGCCAGCAGTTTAGGCCCCGGGGGGGCGGATGGCTACACCTTC

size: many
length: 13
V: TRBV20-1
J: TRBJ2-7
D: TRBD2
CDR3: CSALAGEAYEQYF
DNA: TGCAGTGCCTTAGCGGGAGAAGCCTACGAGCAGTACTTC

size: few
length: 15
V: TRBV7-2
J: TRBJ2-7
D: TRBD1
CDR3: CASSSINRGRDEQYF
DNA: TGTGCCAGCAGCTCCATTAACAGGGGGCGAGACGAGCAGTACTTC

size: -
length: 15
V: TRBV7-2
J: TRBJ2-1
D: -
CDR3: CASSLRRAWLDEQFF
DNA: TGTGCCAGCAGCTTGAGAAGGGCGTGGTTGGATGAGCAGTTCTTC

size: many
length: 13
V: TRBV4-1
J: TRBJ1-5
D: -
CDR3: CASSQEQGQPQHF
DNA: TGCGCCAGCAGCCAAGAACAGGGCCAGCCCCAGCATTTT

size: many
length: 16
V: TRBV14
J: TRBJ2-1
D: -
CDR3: CASSQVGGPSYNEQFF
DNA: TGTGCCAGCAGCCAAGTTGGGGGCCCCTCCTACAATGAGCAGTTCTTC

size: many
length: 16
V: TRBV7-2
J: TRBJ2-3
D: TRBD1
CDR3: CASSLARGQGQDTQYF
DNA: TGTGCCAGCAGCTTAGCAAGAGGACAGGGGCAAGATACGCAGTATTTT

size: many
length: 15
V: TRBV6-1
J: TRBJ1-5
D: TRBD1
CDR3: CASNLLGQGNQPQHF
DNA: TGTGCCAGCAACCTACTCGGACAGGGGAATCAGCCCCAGCATTTT

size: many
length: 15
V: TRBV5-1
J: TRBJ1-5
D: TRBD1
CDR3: CASSPGQGEGQPQHF
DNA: TGCGCCAGCAGCCCAGGACAGGGGGAAGGTCAGCCCCAGCATTTT

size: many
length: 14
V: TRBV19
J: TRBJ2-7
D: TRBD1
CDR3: CASSTRDRLYEQYF
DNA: TGTGCCAGTAGTACCCGGGACAGACTCTACGAGCAGTACTTC

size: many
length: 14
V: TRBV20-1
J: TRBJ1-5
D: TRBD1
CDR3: CSAREGGTNQPQHF
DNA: TGCAGTGCTAGAGAAGGGGGCACCAATCAGCCCCAGCATTTT

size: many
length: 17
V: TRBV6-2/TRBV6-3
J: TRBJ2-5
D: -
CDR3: CASSYILGPSMYRAQYF
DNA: TGTGCCAGCAGTTACATCTTGGGGCCGTCCATGTACCGGGCCCAGTACTTC

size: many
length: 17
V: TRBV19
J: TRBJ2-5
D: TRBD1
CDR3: CASSPGTGVRYQETQYF
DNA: TGTGCCAGTAGTCCCGGGACAGGGGTGCGGTACCAAGAGACCCAGTACTTC

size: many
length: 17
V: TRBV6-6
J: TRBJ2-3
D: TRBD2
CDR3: CASSSPPSGRATDTQYF
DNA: TGTGCCAGCAGTTCCCCACCTAGCGGGAGGGCCACAGATACGCAGTATTTT

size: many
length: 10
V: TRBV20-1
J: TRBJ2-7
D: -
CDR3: CSANNYEQYF
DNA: TGCAGTGCTAACAACTACGAGCAGTACTTC

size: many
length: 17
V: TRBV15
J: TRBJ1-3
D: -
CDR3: CATSRDIPRIAGNTIYF
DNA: TGTGCCACCAGCAGAGATATCCCCAGGATCGCTGGAAACACCATATATTTT

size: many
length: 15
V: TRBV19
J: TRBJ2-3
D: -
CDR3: CASRINGYSTDTQYF
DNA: TGTGCCAGTAGGATCAACGGTTATAGCACAGATACGCAGTATTTT

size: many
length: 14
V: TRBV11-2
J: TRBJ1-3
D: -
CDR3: CASSKALIGNTIYF
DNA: TGTGCCAGCAGCAAAGCCTTAATTGGAAACACCATATATTTT

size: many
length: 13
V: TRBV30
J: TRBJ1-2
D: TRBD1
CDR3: CAWSPPDRGGYTF
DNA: TGTGCCTGGAGTCCCCCGGACAGGGGAGGCTACACCTTC

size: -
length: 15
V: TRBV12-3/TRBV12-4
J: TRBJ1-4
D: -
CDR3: CASSLGGGGGEKLFF
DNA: TGTGCCAGCAGTTTAGGAGGGGGGGGCGGTGAAAAACTGTTTTTT

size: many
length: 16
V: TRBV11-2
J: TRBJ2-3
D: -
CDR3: CASSLDWAQSTDTQYF
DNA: TGTGCCAGCAGCTTAGATTGGGCCCAGAGCACAGATACGCAGTATTTT

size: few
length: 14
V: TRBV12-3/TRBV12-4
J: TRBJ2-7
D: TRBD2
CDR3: CASRLAGVSYEQYF
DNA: TGTGCCAGCAGACTAGCGGGAGTCTCCTACGAGCAGTACTTC

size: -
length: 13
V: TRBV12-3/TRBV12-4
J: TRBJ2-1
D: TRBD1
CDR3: CANSLNRGTEQFF
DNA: TGTGCCAACAGTTTAAACAGGGGGACTGAGCAGTTCTTC

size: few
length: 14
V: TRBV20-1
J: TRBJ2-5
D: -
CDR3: CSARRLALQETQYF
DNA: TGCAGTGCGAGACGGCTAGCCCTCCAAGAGACCCAGTACTTC

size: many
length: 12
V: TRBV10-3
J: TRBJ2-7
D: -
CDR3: CAISDTFFEQYF
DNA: TGTGCCATCAGTGATACATTCTTCGAGCAGTACTTC

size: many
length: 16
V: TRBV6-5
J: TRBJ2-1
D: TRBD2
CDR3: CASSFLAGTSYNEQFF
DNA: TGTGCCAGCAGTTTCCTAGCGGGAACCTCCTACAATGAGCAGTTCTTC

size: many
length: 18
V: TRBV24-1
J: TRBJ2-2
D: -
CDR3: CATSDLPKQGQNTGELFF
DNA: TGTGCCACCAGTGATTTGCCGAAGCAGGGACAGAACACCGGGGAGCTGTTTTTT

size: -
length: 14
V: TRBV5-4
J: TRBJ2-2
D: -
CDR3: CASSAKGSTGELFF
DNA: TGTGCCAGCAGCGCGAAGGGGAGCACCGGGGAGCTGTTTTTT

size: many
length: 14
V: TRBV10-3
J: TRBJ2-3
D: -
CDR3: CAISESGPTDTQYF
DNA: TGTGCCATCAGTGAGTCAGGCCCGACAGATACGCAGTATTTT

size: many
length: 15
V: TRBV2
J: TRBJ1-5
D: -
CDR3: CASSEGGVGVQPQHF
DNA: TGTGCCAGCAGTGAAGGTGGGGTAGGAGTTCAGCCCCAGCATTTT

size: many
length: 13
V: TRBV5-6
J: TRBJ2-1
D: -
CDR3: CASSLDSGNEQFF
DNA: TGTGCCAGCAGCTTGGACAGCGGCAATGAGCAGTTCTTC

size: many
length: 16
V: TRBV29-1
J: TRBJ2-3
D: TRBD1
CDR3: CSVEDLGDRVPDTQYF
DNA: TGCAGCGTTGAAGATCTGGGGGACAGGGTCCCAGATACGCAGTATTTT

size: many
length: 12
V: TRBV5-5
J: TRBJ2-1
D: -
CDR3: CASSLGYHEQFF
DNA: TGTGCCAGCAGCTTGGGTTATCATGAGCAGTTCTTC

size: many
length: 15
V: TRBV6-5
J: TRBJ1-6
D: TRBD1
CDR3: CASSQTGIGISPLHF
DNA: TGTGCCAGCAGTCAGACAGGGATTGGAATTTCACCCCTCCACTTT

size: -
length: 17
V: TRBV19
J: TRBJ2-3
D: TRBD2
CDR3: CASRRLASGGYTDTQYF
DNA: TGTGCCAGTAGACGACTAGCTAGCGGGGGTTACACAGATACGCAGTATTTT

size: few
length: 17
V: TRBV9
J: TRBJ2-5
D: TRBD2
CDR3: CASSVGSRAGGSETQYF
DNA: TGTGCCAGCAGCGTAGGAAGTCGGGCGGGAGGGTCCGAGACCCAGTACTTC

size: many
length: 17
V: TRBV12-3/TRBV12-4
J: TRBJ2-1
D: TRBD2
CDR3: CASSLPLLAGQPNEQFF
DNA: TGTGCCAGCAGTTTGCCCTTACTAGCGGGGCAACCCAATGAGCAGTTCTTC

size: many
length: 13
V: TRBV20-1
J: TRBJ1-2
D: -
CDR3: CSARDLLAYGYTF
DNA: TGCAGTGCTAGAGATCTCCTTGCCTATGGCTACACCTTC

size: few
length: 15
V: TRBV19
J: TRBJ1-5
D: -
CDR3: CASSRVTTHNQPQHF
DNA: TGTGCCAGTAGTAGGGTGACAACCCACAATCAGCCCCAGCATTTT

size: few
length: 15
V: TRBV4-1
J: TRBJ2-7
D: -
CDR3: CASSQTTGNTYEQYF
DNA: TGCGCCAGCAGCCAAACTACAGGGAACACCTACGAGCAGTACTTC

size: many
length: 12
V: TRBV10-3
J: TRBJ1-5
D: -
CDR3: CAIRGADQPQHF
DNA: TGTGCCATCAGAGGGGCGGATCAGCCCCAGCATTTT

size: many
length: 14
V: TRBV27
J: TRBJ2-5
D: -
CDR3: CASSFGGDQETQYF
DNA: TGTGCCAGCAGTTTCGGAGGGGATCAAGAGACCCAGTACTTC

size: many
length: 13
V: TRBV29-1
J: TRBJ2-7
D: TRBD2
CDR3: CSVSSGRAEEQYF
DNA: TGCAGCGTTTCTAGCGGGAGGGCGGAGGAGCAGTACTTC

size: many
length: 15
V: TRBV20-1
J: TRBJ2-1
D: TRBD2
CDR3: CSARDLAGVFDEQFF
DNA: TGCAGTGCTAGAGACCTAGCGGGAGTTTTCGATGAGCAGTTCTTC

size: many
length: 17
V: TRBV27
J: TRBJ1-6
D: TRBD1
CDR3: CASSFRGTVGGNSPLHF
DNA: TGTGCCAGCAGTTTCCGGGGGACAGTTGGGGGGAATTCACCCCTCCACTTT

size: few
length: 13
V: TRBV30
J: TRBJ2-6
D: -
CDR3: CARSKQGNNVLTF
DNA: TGTGCCCGATCAAAACAGGGCAACAACGTCCTGACTTTC